The T cell receptor beta chain described here comes from a study of regulatory T cells in long-lasting Graves disease. Germline CDR1 reads SQVTM; CDR2 reads ANQGSEA. The V segment lost 6 bases and the J segment 1 base; nucleotides outside the gene matches: 7. CDR3 length equals 14 residues. This sample's time point: newly diagnosed GD, antithyroid drugs for less than 3 months. The TCR library was made from RNA extracted from PBMCs. For TCR beta, libraries came from iRepertoire HTBI primers and Arm-PCR of CDR3 regions. TCRdb analysed the multiplex PCR reads with MiXCR anew, one entry per CDR3 protein. The data contain 550,000 to 650,000 distinct CDR3 sequences, 15% to 20% of them singletons. This same sample was also taken into another study, of T cells in Graves' hyperthyroidism and ophthalmopathy.

The source is a man aged 18-30 years with Graves disease. The V call is TRBV29-1, the J call TRBJ2-5; 8 nucleotides match TRBD1. The sample here was peripheral blood mononuclear cells (PBMCs), taken at new diagnosis, from a patient treated with antithyroid drugs. In nucleotides, the CDR3 is TGCAGCGTCGACAGGGGAGCGGTCCAAGAGACCCAGTACTTC. This codes for CSVDRGAVQETQYF. The whole variable domain, remainder taken from reference TRBV29-1 and TRBJ2-5, is SAVISQKPSRDICQRGTSLTIQCQVDSQVTMMFWYRQQPGQSLTLIATANQGSEATYESGFVIDKFPISRPNLTFSTLTVSNMSPEDSSIYLCSVDRGAVQETQYFGPGTRLLVL.